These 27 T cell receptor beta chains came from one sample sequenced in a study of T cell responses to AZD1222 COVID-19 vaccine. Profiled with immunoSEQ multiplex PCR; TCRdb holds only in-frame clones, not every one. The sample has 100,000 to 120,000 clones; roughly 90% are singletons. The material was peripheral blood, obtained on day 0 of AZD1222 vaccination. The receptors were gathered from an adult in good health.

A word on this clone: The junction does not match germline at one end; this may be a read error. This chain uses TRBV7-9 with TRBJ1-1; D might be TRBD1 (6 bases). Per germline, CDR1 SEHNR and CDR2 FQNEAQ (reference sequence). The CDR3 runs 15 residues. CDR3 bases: TGTGCCAGCAGCCTAGCTTCAGGGGCGAACACTGAAGCTTTCTTT. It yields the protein CASSLASGANTEAFF.

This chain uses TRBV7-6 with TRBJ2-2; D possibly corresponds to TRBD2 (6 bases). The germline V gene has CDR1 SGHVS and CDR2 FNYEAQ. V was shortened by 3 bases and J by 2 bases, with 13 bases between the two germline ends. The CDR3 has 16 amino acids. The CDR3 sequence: CASSLEGGINTGELFF. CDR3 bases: TGTGCCAGCAGCTTGGAGGGCGGAATTAACACCGGGGAGCTGTTTTTT.

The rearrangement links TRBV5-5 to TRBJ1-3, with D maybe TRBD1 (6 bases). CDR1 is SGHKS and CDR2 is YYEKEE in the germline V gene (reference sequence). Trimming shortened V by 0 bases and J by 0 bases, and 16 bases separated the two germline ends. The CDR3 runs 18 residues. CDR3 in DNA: TGTGCCAGCAGCTTGGTGTGGTTGGGACACATCTCTGGAAACACCATATATTTT. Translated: CASSLVWLGHISGNTIYF.

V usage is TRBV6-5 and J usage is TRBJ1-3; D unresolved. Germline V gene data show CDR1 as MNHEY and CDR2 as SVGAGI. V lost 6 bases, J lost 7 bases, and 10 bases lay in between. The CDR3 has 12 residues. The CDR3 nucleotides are TGTGCCAGCAGAGGCGGGCGCAACACCATATATTTT. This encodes CASRGGRNTIYF.

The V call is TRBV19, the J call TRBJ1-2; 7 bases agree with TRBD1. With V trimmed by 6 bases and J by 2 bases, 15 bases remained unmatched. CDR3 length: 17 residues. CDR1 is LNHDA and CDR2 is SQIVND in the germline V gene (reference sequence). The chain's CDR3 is CASSIGPGDRPNYGYTF. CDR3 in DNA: TGTGCCAGTAGCATTGGGCCTGGGGACAGACCCAACTATGGCTACACCTTC.

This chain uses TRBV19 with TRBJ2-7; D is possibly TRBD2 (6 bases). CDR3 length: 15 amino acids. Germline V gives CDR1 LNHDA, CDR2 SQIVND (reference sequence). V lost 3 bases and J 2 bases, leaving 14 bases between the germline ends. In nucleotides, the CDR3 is TGTGCCAGTAGTATTTTCGCGGGGCCAACCTACGAGCAGTACTTC. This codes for CASSIFAGPTYEQYF.

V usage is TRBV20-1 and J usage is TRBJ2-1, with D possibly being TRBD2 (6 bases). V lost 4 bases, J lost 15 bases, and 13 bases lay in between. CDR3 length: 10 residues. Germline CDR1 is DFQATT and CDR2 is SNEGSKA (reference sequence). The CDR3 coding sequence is TGCAGTGCTACCCCCAGCGGGCCGTTCTTC. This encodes CSATPSGPFF.

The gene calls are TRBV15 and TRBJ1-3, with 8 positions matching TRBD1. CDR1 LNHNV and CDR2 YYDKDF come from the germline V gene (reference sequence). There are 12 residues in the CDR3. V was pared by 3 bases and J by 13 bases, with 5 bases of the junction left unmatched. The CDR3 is CATSRAGGPIYF. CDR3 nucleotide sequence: TGTGCCACCAGCAGGGCAGGGGGCCCGATATATTTT.

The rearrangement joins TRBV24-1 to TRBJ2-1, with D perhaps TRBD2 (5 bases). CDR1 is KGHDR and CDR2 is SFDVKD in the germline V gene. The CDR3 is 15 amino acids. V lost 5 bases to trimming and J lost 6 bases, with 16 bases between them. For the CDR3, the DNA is TGTGCCACCAGTGGGGCGGACTCCCCGGGCAATGAGCAGTTCTTC. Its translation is CATSGADSPGNEQFF.

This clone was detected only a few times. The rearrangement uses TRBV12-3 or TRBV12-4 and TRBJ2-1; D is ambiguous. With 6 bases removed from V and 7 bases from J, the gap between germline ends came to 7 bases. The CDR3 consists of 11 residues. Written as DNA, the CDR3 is TGTGCCAGCAGGCACCTTAATGAGCAGTTCTTC. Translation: CASRHLNEQFF.

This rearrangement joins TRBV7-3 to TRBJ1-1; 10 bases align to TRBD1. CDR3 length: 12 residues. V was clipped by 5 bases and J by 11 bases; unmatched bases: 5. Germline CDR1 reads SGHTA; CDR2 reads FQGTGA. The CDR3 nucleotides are TGTGCCAGCAGCCTAGACAGGGGGCAGGCTTTCTTT. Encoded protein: CASSLDRGQAFF.

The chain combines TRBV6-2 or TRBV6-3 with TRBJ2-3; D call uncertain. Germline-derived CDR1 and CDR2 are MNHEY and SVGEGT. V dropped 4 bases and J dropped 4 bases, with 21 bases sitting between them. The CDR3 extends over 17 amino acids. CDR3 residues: CASSSRSPEANPDTQYF. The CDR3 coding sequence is TGTGCCAGCAGTTCAAGAAGCCCAGAGGCTAATCCAGATACGCAGTATTTT.

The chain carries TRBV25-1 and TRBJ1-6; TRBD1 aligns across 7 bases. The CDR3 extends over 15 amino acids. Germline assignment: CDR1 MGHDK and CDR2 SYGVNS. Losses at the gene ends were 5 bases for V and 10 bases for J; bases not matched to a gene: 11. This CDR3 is CASSPQGRGRSPLHF. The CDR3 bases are TGTGCCAGCAGTCCACAGGGGAGGGGCCGCTCACCCCTCCACTTT.

The DNA of the CDR3 is TGTGCCAGCTCACCAATTGGGGACCCTGGAAACACCATATATTTT. Encoded protein: CASSPIGDPGNTIYF. The chain has TRBV18 and TRBJ1-3, with D possibly TRBD1 on 5 matching bases. The ends were cut back, 2 bases at V and 2 bases at J, with 10 bases in the middle. Germline V CDR1 and CDR2: KGHSH, LQKENI. The CDR3 contains 15 residues.

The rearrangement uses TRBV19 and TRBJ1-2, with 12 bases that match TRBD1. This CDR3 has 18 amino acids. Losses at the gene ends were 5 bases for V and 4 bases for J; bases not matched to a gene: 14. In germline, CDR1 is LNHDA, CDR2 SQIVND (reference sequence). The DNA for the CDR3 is TGTGCCAGTAGTCCCCAGAGGGACAGGGGGCACACAAGCTATGGCTACACCTTC. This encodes CASSPQRDRGHTSYGYTF.

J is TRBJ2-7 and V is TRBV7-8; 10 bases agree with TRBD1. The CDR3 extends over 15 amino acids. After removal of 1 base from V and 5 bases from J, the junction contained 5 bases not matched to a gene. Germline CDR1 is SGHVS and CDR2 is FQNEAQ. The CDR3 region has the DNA TGTGCCAGCAGCTTAGTTGGACAGGGGGGCCACGAGCAGTACTTC. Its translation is CASSLVGQGGHEQYF.

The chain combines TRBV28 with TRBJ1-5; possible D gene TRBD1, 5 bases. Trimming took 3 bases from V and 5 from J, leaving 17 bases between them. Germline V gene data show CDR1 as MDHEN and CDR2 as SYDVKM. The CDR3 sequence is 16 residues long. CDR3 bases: TGTGCCAGCAGTTTGCGGGGGATGCGCAGCGATCAGCCCCAGCATTTT. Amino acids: CASSLRGMRSDQPQHF.

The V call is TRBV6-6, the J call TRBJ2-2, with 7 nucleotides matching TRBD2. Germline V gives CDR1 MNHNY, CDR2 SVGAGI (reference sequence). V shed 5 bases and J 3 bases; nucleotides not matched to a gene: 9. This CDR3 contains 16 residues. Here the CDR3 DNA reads TGTGCCAGCAGTCGAACGTGGCTAGCGGACACCGGGGAGCTGTTTTTT. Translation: CASSRTWLADTGELFF.

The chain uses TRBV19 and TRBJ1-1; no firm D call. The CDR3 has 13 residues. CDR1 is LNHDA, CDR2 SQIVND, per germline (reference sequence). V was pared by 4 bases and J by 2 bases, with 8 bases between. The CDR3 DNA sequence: TGTGCCAGTAGTAGTTCGCTAAACACTGAAGCTTTCTTT. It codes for CASSSSLNTEAFF.

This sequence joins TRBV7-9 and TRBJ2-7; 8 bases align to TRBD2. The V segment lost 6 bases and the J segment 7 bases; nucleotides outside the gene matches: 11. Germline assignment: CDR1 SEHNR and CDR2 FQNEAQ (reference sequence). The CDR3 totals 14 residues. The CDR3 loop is CASSYSGGTEEQYF. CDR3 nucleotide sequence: TGTGCCAGCAGTTACAGCGGGGGTACAGAGGAGCAGTACTTC.

CDR3 nucleotide sequence: TGTGCCAGCAGGTACCATGGCGGGAGCTCCTACGAGCAGTACTTC. It specifies CASRYHGGSSYEQYF. The chain employs TRBV6-2 or TRBV6-3 and TRBJ2-7, with 7 nucleotides matching TRBD2. CDR3 length: 15 amino acids. J gave up 0 bases and V 6 bases, and 8 bases lay outside the gene matches. Germline-derived CDR1 and CDR2 are MNHEY and SVGEGT.

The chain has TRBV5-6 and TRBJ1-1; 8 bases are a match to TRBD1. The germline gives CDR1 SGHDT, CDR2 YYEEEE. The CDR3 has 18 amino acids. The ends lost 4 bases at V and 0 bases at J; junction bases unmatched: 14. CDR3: CASSPRDRGHPMNTEAFF. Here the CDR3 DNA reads TGTGCCAGCAGCCCTCGTGACAGGGGCCACCCCATGAACACTGAAGCTTTCTTT.

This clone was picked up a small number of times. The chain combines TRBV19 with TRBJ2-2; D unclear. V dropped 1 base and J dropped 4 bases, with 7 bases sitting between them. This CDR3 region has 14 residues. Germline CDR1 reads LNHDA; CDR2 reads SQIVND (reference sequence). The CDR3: CASSIAPATGELFF. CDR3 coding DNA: TGTGCCAGTAGTATAGCCCCGGCCACCGGGGAGCTGTTTTTT.

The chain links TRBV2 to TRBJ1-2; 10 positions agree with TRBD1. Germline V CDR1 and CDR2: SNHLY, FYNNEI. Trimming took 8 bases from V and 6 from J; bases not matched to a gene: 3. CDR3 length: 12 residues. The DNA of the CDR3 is TGTGCCAGCCGTGGGACAGGGGATGGCTACACCTTC. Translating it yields CASRGTGDGYTF.

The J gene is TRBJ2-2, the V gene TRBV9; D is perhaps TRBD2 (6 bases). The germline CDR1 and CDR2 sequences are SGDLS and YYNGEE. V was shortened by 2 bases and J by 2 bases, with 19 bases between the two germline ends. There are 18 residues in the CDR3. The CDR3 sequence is CASSVRDMREANTGELFF. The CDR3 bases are TGTGCCAGCAGCGTCAGGGATATGAGGGAGGCTAACACCGGGGAGCTGTTTTTT. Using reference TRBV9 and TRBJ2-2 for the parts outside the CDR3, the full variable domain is DSGVTQTPKHLITATGQRVTLRCSPRSGDLSVYWYQQSLDQGLQFLIQYYNGEERAKGNILERFSAQQFPDLHSELNLSSLELGDSALYFCASSVRDMREANTGELFFGEGSRLTVL.

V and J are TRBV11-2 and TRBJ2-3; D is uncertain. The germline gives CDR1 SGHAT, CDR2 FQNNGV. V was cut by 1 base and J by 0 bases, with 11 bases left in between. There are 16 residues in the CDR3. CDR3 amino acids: CASSLGALSSTDTQYF. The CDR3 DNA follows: TGTGCCAGCAGCTTAGGGGCGCTATCTAGCACAGATACGCAGTATTTT.

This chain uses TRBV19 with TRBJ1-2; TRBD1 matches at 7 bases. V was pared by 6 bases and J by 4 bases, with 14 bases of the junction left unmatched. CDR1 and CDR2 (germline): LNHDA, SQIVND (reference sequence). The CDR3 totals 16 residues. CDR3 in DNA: TGTGCCAGTAGGGACGTAGTCGCAGGGGGGGGCTATGGCTACACCTTC. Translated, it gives CASRDVVAGGGYGYTF.